This entry concerns a single T cell receptor beta chain. The antigen remains undetermined. The sample originates from a study of graft-versus-host responses after intestinal transplantation. Across the study: All recipients got anti-thymocyte globulin induction, then tacrolimus and steroids for about three years.

Sequencing used immunoSEQ multiplex PCR; TCRdb keeps in-frame clones, though not all of them. The repertoire consists of tens of thousands of clones, with around 94% occurring once and the leading ten covering approximately 0.76%. Trimming took 3 bases from V and 3 from J; bases not matched to a gene: 6. This CDR3 has 15 amino acids. The V gene's germline CDR1 is SGHDT and CDR2 YYEEEE. Notes on the study in general: Among circulating GvH clones, peak levels were associated with early post-transplant declines in HvG clones.

V and J are TRBV5-6 and TRBJ2-5, with TRBD1 matching 9 bases. This specimen consisted of PBMCs, obtained 16 days after intestinal transplant. This clonotype was obtained from a human patient who received an intestinal transplant, so some T cells may come from the graft donor. CDR3 nucleotides: TGTGCCAGCAGCTACAGGGGGCTTGACGAAGAGACCCAGTACTTC. Translating it yields CASSYRGLDEETQYF. The complete variable domain, with remaining parts taken from reference TRBV5-6 and TRBJ2-5, reads DAGVTQSPTHLIKTRGQQVTLRCSPKSGHDTVSWYQQALGQGPQFIFQYYEEEERQRGNFPDRFSGHQFPNYSSELNVNALLLGDSALYLCASSYRGLDEETQYFGPGTRLLVL.